These T cell receptor beta chains were read from a single sample in a study of CD8 T cells in ankylosing spondylitis. TCRdb reprocessed the 5' RACE reads via MiXCR and lists one record per CDR3 protein. Of roughly 280,000 distinct CDR3 sequences in the sample, roughly 20% are singletons; the top ten hold roughly 7.4%. Material: blood, either unsorted or a sorted T cell fraction (not recorded which). The source is a male donor with ankylosing spondylitis or in good health (not recorded which). Both conserved end residues are part of each CDR3. A D gene is named only where the DNA matches it firmly. Clone size, where shown, is once, few, many, or a class for clones that have expanded.

CDR3nt,CDR3aa,d_gene,abundance,j_gene,v_gene
TGTGCCATCAGTGAGGCGGACACCTCTGGAAACACCATATATTTT,CAISEADTSGNTIYF,NA,NA,TRBJ1-3,TRBV10-3
TGTGCCAGCTCACCGGGGGTATCGGATACGCAGTATTTT,CASSPGVSDTQYF,NA,NA,TRBJ2-3,TRBV18
TGCAGCTCCTTGGGGGGGAGCGGGGCAGGGCTAGATTTT,CSSLGGSGAGLDF,TRBD2,NA,TRBJ2-3,TRBV29-1
TGCGCCAGCAGCTTGGTCCCATCTCAAGCCTACAATGAGCAGTTCTTC,CASSLVPSQAYNEQFF,NA,NA,TRBJ2-1,TRBV5-1
TGTGCCAGCACCCCACCCGGGACAGGGAAAAATCAGCCCCAGCATTTT,CASTPPGTGKNQPQHF,TRBD1,few,TRBJ1-5,TRBV6-7
TGCGCCAGCAGCTTGGTTGCGGGAGTAACAGATACGCAGTATTTT,CASSLVAGVTDTQYF,TRBD2,NA,TRBJ2-3,TRBV5-1
TGCGCCAGCAGCTTGAGTGGCGAAGAGACCCAGTACTTC,CASSLSGEETQYF,NA,many,TRBJ2-5,TRBV5-1
TGTGCCAGCAGTGGGACACCGAACTATGGCTACACCTTC,CASSGTPNYGYTF,NA,few,TRBJ1-2,TRBV2
TGTGCCAGCAGTACCCCGCCAGATACGCAGTATTTT,CASSTPPDTQYF,NA,many,TRBJ2-3,TRBV28
TGTGCCAGCAGCTTAGCGCTCAGGGAGGATCAGCCCCAGCATTTT,CASSLALREDQPQHF,NA,NA,TRBJ1-5,TRBV7-2
TGTGCCAGCAGCTTACCCCTAGGGACAGGGGAGGGTGAGCAGTTCTTC,CASSLPLGTGEGEQFF,TRBD1,few,TRBJ2-1,TRBV7-8
TGTGCCAGCAGCTTAGCACAGGGGGCCGGCACAGATACGCAGTATTTT,CASSLAQGAGTDTQYF,TRBD1,few,TRBJ2-3,TRBV7-8
TGTGCCAGCAGCCCCATAGCGGGGGGGCCGGAGAACATTCAGTACTTC,CASSPIAGGPENIQYF,TRBD2,NA,TRBJ2-4,TRBV12-3/TRBV12-4
TGCAGGGGCCCAGGGGACAATGAGCAGTTCTTC,CRGPGDNEQFF,NA,few,TRBJ2-1,TRBV20-1
TGTGCCAGCTCAGCGGGGGGTCCGGAAGAGACCCAGTACTTC,CASSAGGPEETQYF,TRBD2,NA,TRBJ2-5,TRBV18
TGCGCCAGCAGCTTAATAGGGGGCACAGATACGCAGTATTTT,CASSLIGGTDTQYF,NA,few,TRBJ2-3,TRBV5-1
TGCAGTGCTAGTTCCCCGGGCGGGAATGAGCAGTTCTTC,CSASSPGGNEQFF,NA,few,TRBJ2-1,TRBV20-1
TGCAGTGCTAGTCCAGGGACCATCACAGATACGCAGTATTTT,CSASPGTITDTQYF,NA,NA,TRBJ2-3,TRBV20-1
TGTGTCAGCAGCGTAGATCCAACGAACTCCTATGGCTACACCTTC,CVSSVDPTNSYGYTF,NA,NA,TRBJ1-2,TRBV9
TGCAGCGCTCTCGTCACGAACACTGAAGCTTTCTTT,CSALVTNTEAFF,NA,NA,TRBJ1-1,TRBV29-1
TGTGCCAGCACCCCTCTGGACCTAGCGGGAGTCGGAGGTACGCAGTATTTT,CASTPLDLAGVGGTQYF,TRBD2,few,TRBJ2-3,TRBV28
TGCAGTGCTGCAGACATACTTGGCTATGGCTACACCTTC,CSAADILGYGYTF,NA,few,TRBJ1-2,TRBV20-1